These 16 T cell receptor beta chains share one sample of origin, sequenced in a study of blood T cell repertoires in COVID-19. TCRdb keeps only in-frame clones here, not all; method: immunoSEQ multiplex PCR. This table has about 200,000 clones, roughly 80% appearing once. The sequenced sample was PBMCs or T cells enriched from blood (not recorded which). These receptors all stem from a man between 35 and 55 years old who had recovered from COVID-19.

This chain uses TRBV19 with TRBJ1-5; TRBD1 matches at 7 bases. V lost 6 bases to trimming and J lost 4 bases; unmatched junction nucleotides: 9. The CDR3 is made up of 15 amino acids. The germline CDR1 and CDR2 sequences are LNHDA and SQIVND (reference sequence). The CDR3 is CASRVTGVGNQPQHF. The CDR3 bases are TGTGCCAGTAGAGTCACAGGGGTAGGGAATCAGCCCCAGCATTTT.

The rearrangement joins TRBV6-2 or TRBV6-3 to TRBJ2-1; tentatively, D is TRBD2 (7 bases). The CDR3 totals 14 residues. The V and J ends lost 4 bases and 3 bases respectively, with 10 bases between them. Germline V gene data show CDR1 as MNHEY and CDR2 as SVGEGT. The DNA of the CDR3 is TGTGCCAGCAGTTCAAGGGGGGGCTACAATGAGCAGTTCTTC. Protein: CASSSRGGYNEQFF.

This clone appeared a few times. The chain uses TRBV2 and TRBJ1-1; TRBD1 aligns across 8 bases. Germline CDR1 and CDR2: SNHLY and FYNNEI. V was pared by 4 bases and J by 1 base, with 11 bases of the junction left unmatched. The length of the CDR3 is 17 residues. In nucleotides, the CDR3 is TGTGCCAGCAGTGTAGTAGGACAGGGTATTAGGAACACTGAAGCTTTCTTT. Translating gives CASSVVGQGIRNTEAFF.

The rearrangement links TRBV5-1 to TRBJ2-3, with TRBD1 as a possible D gene (7 bases). Germline V CDR1 and CDR2: SGHRS, YFSETQ. The CDR3 is made up of 18 amino acids. The V and J ends lost 0 bases and 0 bases respectively, with 17 bases between them. This CDR3 reads CASSLGLAGGLSTDTQYF. CDR3 coding DNA: TGCGCCAGCAGCTTGGGGCTGGCAGGGGGGCTGAGCACAGATACGCAGTATTTT.

The chain couples TRBV2 to TRBJ1-2; D perhaps matches TRBD1 (6 bases). This CDR3 is 14 amino acids long. V lost 3 bases and J 4 bases, leaving 12 bases between the germline ends. Germline V gene data show CDR1 as SNHLY and CDR2 as FYNNEI. The CDR3, as DNA: TGTGCCAGCAGTGATCTGGGCAGGGGCTATGGCTACACCTTC. The encoded protein is CASSDLGRGYGYTF.

V is TRBV27 and J is TRBJ2-4; 7 nucleotides match TRBD2. CDR1 MNHEY and CDR2 SMNVEV come from the germline V gene (reference sequence). The CDR3 is 16 residues long. J lost 7 bases, V lost 5 bases, and 14 bases had no gene match. The CDR3 DNA sequence: TGTGCCAGCAGTCCGGGATTGGCCAGGGAGGGGAACATTCAGTACTTC. It translates to CASSPGLAREGNIQYF.

This sequence joins TRBV10-2 and TRBJ2-3; D may be TRBD2 (6 bases). Per germline, CDR1 WSHSY and CDR2 SAAADI. This CDR3 has 14 residues. The DNA for the CDR3 is TGCGCAACTGCCGCTAGCGCGTACACAGATACGCAGTATTTT. Amino acids: CATAASAYTDTQYF.

This chain connects TRBV2 to TRBJ2-3; the match to TRBD2 covers 10 bases. Trimming removed 8 bases from V and 0 bases from J; junction bases left unmatched: 14. Germline V gene sequence: CDR1 SNHLY, CDR2 FYNNEI. The CDR3 extends over 18 amino acids. CDR3 DNA sequence: TGTGCCAGCGGGAGGACGCAACTAGCGGGGACTAGCACAGATACGCAGTATTTT. It encodes CASGRTQLAGTSTDTQYF. Full variable domain (remainder filled in from reference TRBV2 and TRBJ2-3): EPEVTQTPSHQVTQMGQEVILRCVPISNHLYFYWYRQILGQKVEFLVSFYNNEISEKSEIFDDQFSVERPDGSNFTLKIRSTKLEDSAMYFCASGRTQLAGTSTDTQYFGPGTRLTVL.

Here the CDR3 reads CASSLGQGFGTDTQYF. The CDR3 nucleotides read TGTGCCAGCAGCCTAGGACAGGGGTTTGGCACAGATACGCAGTATTTT. The V and J genes are TRBV7-6 and TRBJ2-3; 9 bases line up with TRBD1. V gave up 5 bases and J gave up 1 base; unmatched junction bases: 7. In germline, CDR1 is SGHVS, CDR2 FNYEAQ. The CDR3 is made up of 16 amino acids.

This rearrangement joins TRBV11-2 to TRBJ1-6; perhaps TRBD1 as D (6 bases). The V end was cut by 4 bases, the J end by 5 bases, with 12 bases between. CDR1 SGHAT and CDR2 FQNNGV come from the germline V gene. The CDR3 totals 15 residues. CDR3 nucleotides: TGTGCCAGCAGCTCCGTCCGGGACAATAATTCACCCCTCCACTTT. It yields the protein CASSSVRDNNSPLHF.

This CDR3 is CASNSMNIEHQAGWGLATYEQYF. The CDR3 DNA sequence: TGTGCCAGCAACTCAATGAACATAGAACACCAGGCAGGTTGGGGACTAGCGACCTACGAGCAGTACTTC. V is TRBV28 and J is TRBJ2-7, with TRBD2 identical over 10 bases. V shed 7 bases, J shed 2 bases, and the junction held 32 bases outside the gene matches. This CDR3 is built from 23 residues. Germline V CDR1 and CDR2: MDHEN, SYDVKM. The complete variable domain, with remaining parts taken from reference TRBV28 and TRBJ2-7, reads DVKVTQSSRYLVKRTGEKVFLECVQDMDHENMFWYRQDPGLGLRLIYFSYDVKMKEKGDIPEGYSVSREKKERFSLILESASTNQTSMYLCASNSMNIEHQAGWGLATYEQYFGPGTRLTVT.

V and J are TRBV7-9 and TRBJ2-2; unclear D gene. Trimming removed 5 bases from V and 8 bases from J, with 21 bases in between. Germline V gives CDR1 SEHNR, CDR2 FQNEAQ (reference sequence). This CDR3 contains 16 residues. The CDR3 is CASSTTETTSPGELFF. The DNA of the CDR3 is TGTGCCAGCAGCACCACTGAGACAACCTCACCGGGGGAGCTGTTTTTT. The full variable domain, its missing parts supplied by reference TRBV7-9 and TRBJ2-2, is DTGVSQNPRHKITKRGQNVTFRCDPISEHNRLYWYRQTLGQGPEFLTYFQNEAQLEKSRLLSDRFSAERPKGSFSTLEIQRTEQGDSAMYLCASSTTETTSPGELFFGEGSRLTVL.

This clone was seen only once. The genes are TRBV19 and TRBJ2-5; 7 bases fit TRBD1. V lost 3 bases and J lost 6; bases outside the gene matches: 7. The germline V gene encodes CDR1 LNHDA and CDR2 SQIVND (reference sequence). This CDR3 has 14 amino acids. Here the CDR3 reads CASSISTGIKTQYF. The CDR3 DNA is TGTGCCAGTAGTATTTCGACAGGGATAAAGACCCAGTACTTC.

V and J are TRBV19 and TRBJ1-6; D not resolved. CDR1 is LNHDA and CDR2 is SQIVND in the germline V gene (reference sequence). The CDR3 runs to 15 residues. The V end was cut by 3 bases, the J end by 4 bases, with 10 bases between. Written as DNA, the CDR3 is TGTGCCAGTAGTATCGGGTCCGCTTATAATTCACCCCTCCACTTT. It yields the protein CASSIGSAYNSPLHF.

The genes are TRBV4-2 and TRBJ1-3; TRBD1 is a possible D gene (6 bases). Germline V gives CDR1 LGHNA, CDR2 YNFKEQ. V was clipped by 2 bases and J by 5 bases, with 16 bases between them. The CDR3 sequence is 16 residues long. The CDR3 is CASSQTGGGLRNTIYF. The DNA for the CDR3 is TGTGCCAGCAGCCAAACGGGGGGCGGCCTTCGAAACACCATATATTTT.

The rearrangement uses TRBV4-1 and TRBJ1-5; no reliable D call. The ends were cut back, 1 base at V and 4 bases at J, with 14 bases in the middle. Germline-derived CDR1 and CDR2 are MGHRA and YSYEKL. CDR3 length: 16 residues. The CDR3 bases are TGCGCCAGCAGCCAAGGGGCAGCCGATTCTAATCAGCCCCAGCATTTT. Encoded protein: CASSQGAADSNQPQHF.